The 28 T cell receptor beta chains below all came from one sample that was sequenced in a study of cytomegalovirus exposure and HLA in healthy donors. The study ran its PCR with 60 Vbeta and 13 Jbeta primers. Repertoires were generated with immunoSEQ multiplex PCR, while TCRdb's copy carries only in-frame clones and drops some. The table lists roughly 100,000 clones, around 75% of them singletons, with around 6.9% in the top ten. Sequencing used PBMCs. All receptors derive from a man between 25 and 39 years old in good health and CMV-seropositive.

This chain connects TRBV10-3 to TRBJ2-5; D not resolved. The CDR3 is 13 amino acids. Looked up from germline, CDR1 is ENHRY and CDR2 is SYGVKD. The V and J ends lost 3 bases and 1 base respectively, with 6 bases between them. CDR3 residues: CAISELRQETQYF. Here the CDR3 DNA reads TGTGCCATCAGTGAACTGCGCCAAGAGACCCAGTACTTC.

CDR3 coding DNA: TGTGCCAGCAGTGAAAGACACCGAGGGACAGGAGCAACGCAGTATTTT. This encodes CASSERHRGTGATQYF. The V gene is TRBV6-1, the J gene TRBJ2-3, with 8 bases fitting TRBD1. The germline CDR1 and CDR2 sequences are MNHNS and SASEGT. The J segment lost 9 bases and the V segment lost 2 bases, leaving 13 bases of the junction unmatched. The CDR3 has 16 amino acids.

V is TRBV19 and J is TRBJ1-1; the match to TRBD1 covers 8 bases. CDR3 size: 17 residues. V gave up 5 bases and J gave up 5 bases; unmatched junction bases: 16. Germline loops: CDR1 LNHDA, CDR2 SQIVND (reference sequence). The CDR3 loop reads CASSGWTGFVSMTEAFF. CDR3 DNA: TGTGCCAGTAGTGGTTGGACAGGGTTTGTCTCCATGACTGAAGCTTTCTTT. Based on the CDR3 plus reference TRBV19 and TRBJ1-1, the full variable domain is DGGITQSPKYLFRKEGQNVTLSCEQNLNHDAMYWYRQDPGQGLRLIYYSQIVNDFQKGDIAEGYSVSREKKESFPLTVTSAQKNPTAFYLCASSGWTGFVSMTEAFFGQGTRLTVV.

This CDR3 is CASSMLTATQPQHF. CDR3 coding DNA: TGTGCCAGTAGTATGCTCACAGCCACTCAGCCCCAGCATTTT. This rearrangement joins TRBV19 to TRBJ1-5; D ambiguous. The CDR3 extends over 14 amino acids. In germline, CDR1 is LNHDA, CDR2 SQIVND (reference sequence). Trimming left V 3 bases short and J 6 bases short, with 12 bases between.

The V call is TRBV7-2, the J call TRBJ1-5, with 7 nucleotides matching TRBD1. J lost 4 bases, V lost 5 bases, and 8 bases had no gene match. The CDR3 has 15 amino acids. Germline-derived CDR1 and CDR2 are SGHTA and FQGNSA. The DNA of the CDR3 is TGTGCCAGCAGCCCCACGGGACAGTTAAATCAGCCCCAGCATTTT. Translation gives CASSPTGQLNQPQHF.

The CDR3 protein is CASSSQRGSNTGELFF. CDR3 DNA: TGTGCCAGCAGCTCCCAGCGGGGGTCGAACACCGGGGAGCTGTTTTTT. V usage is TRBV5-4 and J usage is TRBJ2-2; 8 bases match TRBD2. The CDR3 contains 16 residues. V lost 3 bases, J lost 0 bases, and 4 bases stayed unmatched. The germline gives CDR1 SGHNT, CDR2 YYREEE (reference sequence).

The V gene is TRBV27, the J gene TRBJ1-5; 7 bases agree with TRBD1. The CDR3 covers 16 residues. The germline gives CDR1 MNHEY, CDR2 SMNVEV (reference sequence). V lost 5 bases, J lost 1 base, and 8 bases stayed unmatched. The CDR3 nucleotides read TGTGCCAGCAGTCTCGAGGGGGCATTGAGCAATCAGCCCCAGCATTTT. This encodes CASSLEGALSNQPQHF.

This clone was seen only once. The chain combines TRBV14 with TRBJ2-3; D perhaps matches TRBD2 (7 bases). CDR1 and CDR2 from the germline V gene are SGHDN and FVKESK. The CDR3 contains 17 residues. The V end was cut by 0 bases, the J end by 3 bases, with 16 bases between. The CDR3 loop reads CASSQDPRGGRTDTQYF. The CDR3 nucleotides are TGTGCCAGCAGCCAAGATCCGAGGGGGGGCCGGACAGATACGCAGTATTTT.

The genes are TRBV7-9 and TRBJ2-7; 14 positions match TRBD2. Trimming cost V 1 base and J 4 bases; bases outside gene matches: 12. The CDR3 length is 19 residues. Per the germline V gene, CDR1 is SEHNR and CDR2 is FQNEAQ (reference sequence). The CDR3 sequence is CASSLVTSGGASWFYEQYF. The CDR3 DNA reads TGTGCCAGCAGCTTAGTGACTAGCGGGGGGGCCTCCTGGTTTTACGAGCAGTACTTC.

The chain employs TRBV11-3 and TRBJ2-7, with 7 bases matching TRBD1. The CDR3 totals 15 residues. Germline V CDR1 and CDR2: SGHNT, YENEEA. V shed 3 bases and J 2 bases; nucleotides not matched to a gene: 7. The CDR3 DNA sequence: TGTGCCAGCAGCTTCCGACAGGGTCCTACCTACGAGCAGTACTTC. Translated, it gives CASSFRQGPTYEQYF.

V gene TRBV7-6 combines with J gene TRBJ2-7, with 8 bases matching TRBD2. CDR1 and CDR2 from the germline V gene are SGHVS and FNYEAQ. J gave up 3 bases and V 5 bases, and 9 bases lay outside the gene matches. CDR3 length: 15 residues. The CDR3 reads CASSPFSGKIYEQYF. For the CDR3, the DNA is TGTGCCAGCAGCCCGTTTAGCGGGAAGATCTACGAGCAGTACTTC.

V is TRBV7-9 and J is TRBJ1-1; TRBD1 is a possible D gene (6 bases). The germline gives CDR1 SEHNR, CDR2 FQNEAQ (reference sequence). V gave up 6 bases and J gave up 1 base, with 12 bases separating them. The CDR3 runs to 14 residues. In DNA form, the CDR3 reads TGTGCCAGCAGTCTCAGGGACACGAACACTGAAGCTTTCTTT. It yields the protein CASSLRDTNTEAFF.

The rearrangement joins TRBV27 to TRBJ2-5; D is unclear. Per germline, CDR1 MNHEY and CDR2 SMNVEV (reference sequence). V shed 6 bases and J shed 5 bases, with 7 bases lying between them. The CDR3 covers 11 residues. The CDR3 bases are TGTGCCAGCAGGGTCGGGGAGACCCAGTACTTC. This encodes CASRVGETQYF.

The rearrangement joins TRBV5-1 to TRBJ1-6, with D unclear. Trimming removed 1 base from V and 10 bases from J, with 12 bases in between. The length of the CDR3 is 14 residues. The germline CDR1 and CDR2 sequences are SGHRS and YFSETQ. The CDR3 bases are TGCGCCAGCAGCTTGACGGGAAGGGAATCACCCCTCCACTTT. Amino acid sequence: CASSLTGRESPLHF.

The rearrangement uses TRBV2 and TRBJ2-5, with D tentatively TRBD1 (6 bases). The end of the DNA is better explained by TRBJ2-7, so the J call may be wrong. The V gene's germline CDR1 is SNHLY and CDR2 FYNNEI. CDR3 length: 13 residues. For the CDR3, the DNA is TGTGCCAGCAGTGGACAGGTATTCTACGAGCAGTACTTC. Translation gives CASSGQVFYEQYF.

V is TRBV5-6 and J is TRBJ2-5; 12 bases are a match to TRBD1. J was trimmed by 11 bases and V by 4 bases; bases with no gene match: 15. The germline gives CDR1 SGHDT, CDR2 YYEEEE. The CDR3 covers 16 residues. CDR3 bases: TGTGCCAGCAGCACGGAAGGGGGACAGGGGGCTGGGGAGCAGTACTTC. Translating it yields CASSTEGGQGAGEQYF.

The chain recombines TRBV6-1 with TRBJ1-4, with TRBD1 identical over 7 bases. The ends lost 8 bases at V and 5 bases at J; junction bases unmatched: 8. This CDR3 has 14 residues. Germline lookup yields CDR1 MNHNS and CDR2 SASEGT. CDR3: CASWDGTANEKLFF. DNA of the CDR3: TGTGCCAGCTGGGACGGGACAGCGAATGAAAAACTGTTTTTT.

Only a few counts were recorded for this clone. The chain recombines TRBV9 with TRBJ2-3; 9 nucleotides line up with TRBD1. CDR3 length: 14 residues. V gave up 3 bases and J gave up 5 bases; unmatched junction bases: 4. Looked up from germline, CDR1 is SGDLS and CDR2 is YYNGEE. DNA of the CDR3: TGTGCCAGCAGCGCTTGGACAGGGGTAGATACGCAGTATTTT. Translation gives CASSAWTGVDTQYF.

In this sample, this clone turned up once. The CDR3 region has the DNA TGTGCCAGCAGCAGGGGGCTATACGAGCAGTACTTC. Its protein product is CASSRGLYEQYF. The V call is TRBV28, the J call TRBJ2-7, with 8 bases aligning to TRBD1. This CDR3 comprises 12 residues. Losses at the gene ends were 6 bases for V and 4 bases for J; bases not matched to a gene: 2. The V gene's germline CDR1 is MDHEN and CDR2 SYDVKM.

This rearrangement joins TRBV6-1 to TRBJ2-5; possibly TRBD1 for D (5 bases). Germline V gene data show CDR1 as MNHNS and CDR2 as SASEGT. V gave up 8 bases and J gave up 5 bases, with 12 bases separating them. This CDR3 contains 12 residues. In DNA form, the CDR3 reads TGTGCCAGCCGAGGAAGGGGCGAGACCCAGTACTTC. As protein: CASRGRGETQYF.

The chain combines TRBV5-1 with TRBJ2-2; tentative D call: TRBD2 (5 bases). CDR3 length equals 15 residues. Trimming cost V 0 bases and J 6 bases, with 12 bases left between them. Germline assignment: CDR1 SGHRS and CDR2 YFSETQ. The CDR3 coding sequence is TGCGCCAGCAGCTTGGAGGAGGCCGGGTCCGGGGAGCTGTTTTTT. Protein sequence: CASSLEEAGSGELFF.

This chain uses TRBV6-1 with TRBJ2-7; D not resolved. V shed 4 bases and J shed 4 bases, with 14 bases lying between them. This CDR3 has 14 residues. Germline CDR1 MNHNS, CDR2 SASEGT. In DNA, the CDR3 is TGTGCCAGCAGTGGACCCAGCGCGCATTACGAGCAGTACTTC. Translating it yields CASSGPSAHYEQYF.

The chain carries TRBV11-2 and TRBJ2-7, with TRBD1 identical over 7 bases. Germline CDR1 and CDR2: SGHAT and FQNNGV. There are 14 residues in the CDR3. J was trimmed by 3 bases and V by 5 bases; bases with no gene match: 7. CDR3 region: CASSADRLNYEQYF. The CDR3 bases are TGTGCCAGCAGCGCGGACAGGCTTAACTACGAGCAGTACTTC. Complete variable domain (other parts from reference TRBV11-2 and TRBJ2-7): EAGVAQSPRYKIIEKRQSVAFWCNPISGHATLYWYQQILGQGPKLLIQFQNNGVVDDSQLPKDRFSAERLKGVDSTLKIQPAKLEDSAVYLCASSADRLNYEQYFGPGTRLTVT.

V gene TRBV4-1 combines with J gene TRBJ2-7; 9 bases are a match to TRBD1. The CDR3 has 15 residues. Germline-derived CDR1 and CDR2 are MGHRA and YSYEKL. V was clipped by 4 bases and J by 6 bases; unmatched bases: 10. The CDR3: CASSLQQGADGEQYF. The CDR3, as DNA: TGCGCCAGCAGCCTCCAACAGGGGGCGGATGGCGAGCAGTACTTC.

Concerning this clone itself: In the same sample, other DNA sequences code for this CDR3. The chain carries TRBV11-2 and TRBJ1-6, with 7 bases that match TRBD1. Unmatched junction bases numbered 2, after V lost 5 bases and J lost 7 bases. Germline CDR1 SGHAT, CDR2 FQNNGV. The CDR3 runs 13 residues. CDR3 residues: CASSPDRNSPLHF. DNA for the CDR3: TGTGCCAGCAGCCCGGACAGGAATTCACCCCTCCACTTT.

The CDR3 bases are TGTGCCAGCAGCTTGGCTACGGTTGGAAACACCATATATTTT. Translated: CASSLATVGNTIYF. The chain is built from TRBV5-6 and TRBJ1-3; D is undetermined. Germline-derived CDR1 and CDR2 are SGHDT and YYEEEE. Trimming stripped 0 bases from V and 3 bases from J, with 7 bases between. This CDR3 comprises 14 residues.

The rearrangement joins TRBV14 to TRBJ1-3, with a tentative D call TRBD1 (5 bases). V was cut by 6 bases and J by 0 bases, with 6 bases left in between. Looked up from germline, CDR1 is SGHDN and CDR2 is FVKESK. The CDR3 has 13 amino acids. CDR3 DNA: TGTGCCAGCAGGCAGGGCTCTGGAAACACCATATATTTT. This codes for CASRQGSGNTIYF.

The rearrangement links TRBV18 to TRBJ2-5; TRBD2 might be the D (6 bases). Germline CDR1 is KGHSH and CDR2 is LQKENI. The length of the CDR3 is 14 residues. Trimming removed 3 bases at V and 5 bases at J, with 13 bases between. The CDR3 loop is CASSPPGLWETQYF. Written as DNA, the CDR3 is TGTGCCAGCTCACCCCCGGGACTCTGGGAGACCCAGTACTTC.